Following are 27 T cell receptor beta chains from one sample sequenced in a study of blood T cell repertoires in COVID-19. Measured with immunoSEQ multiplex PCR; TCRdb has only the in-frame clones, and not every one. The table has 190,000 or so clones, 80% to 90% seen once; the top ten hold approximately 2.9%. The sequencing input was peripheral blood. Every receptor here comes from a man aged 45-65 years with active or convalescent COVID-19.

The chain uses TRBV10-3 and TRBJ2-5; 10 nucleotides match TRBD1. Germline values: CDR1 ENHRY, CDR2 SYGVKD. J lost 4 bases, V lost 8 bases, and 7 bases had no gene match. The CDR3 is made up of 14 amino acids. The CDR3 region is CAISDRGLIETQYF. Written as DNA, the CDR3 is TGTGCCATCTCCGACAGGGGGCTTATAGAGACCCAGTACTTC.

This rearrangement joins TRBV3-1 (or the pseudogene TRBV3-2) to TRBJ1-5; D gene unclear. Germline CDR1 and CDR2: LGHDT and YNNKEL (reference sequence). This CDR3 is 16 amino acids long. Trimming removed 0 bases from V and 1 base from J, with 10 bases in between. This chain's CDR3 is CASSQEEKESNQPQHF. The CDR3 DNA sequence: TGTGCCAGCAGCCAAGAGGAGAAGGAGAGCAATCAGCCCCAGCATTTT.

This clone has more than one count but fewer than ten. The V and J genes are TRBV6-5 and TRBJ1-2; D ambiguous. Trimming cost V 0 bases and J 8 bases, with 10 bases left between them. Germline V lookup: CDR1 MNHEY, CDR2 SVGAGI. The length of the CDR3 is 13 residues. The CDR3 loop reads CASSYSPGKGYTF. DNA of the CDR3: TGTGCCAGCAGTTACTCGCCGGGGAAAGGCTACACCTTC.

This rearrangement joins TRBV7-2 to TRBJ1-1; D is unresolved. Germline assignment: CDR1 SGHTA and CDR2 FQGNSA. The CDR3 runs 14 residues. The V end lost 6 bases, the J end lost 6 bases, and 17 bases lay between the germline ends. The CDR3 coding sequence is TGTGCCAGCAGTTCAAGGTCAGGCGGGGCTGAAGCTTTCTTT. Amino acids: CASSSRSGGAEAFF.

The CDR3 spells CASSVTPNQPQHF. DNA of the CDR3: TGTGCCAGTAGTGTAACTCCCAATCAGCCCCAGCATTTT. This chain joins TRBV19 and TRBJ1-5; the D is unclear. Looked up from germline, CDR1 is LNHDA and CDR2 is SQIVND (reference sequence). There are 13 residues in the CDR3. Trimming removed 5 bases from V and 3 bases from J, with 8 bases in between. Drawing the rest from reference TRBV19 and TRBJ1-5, the complete variable domain is DGGITQSPKYLFRKEGQNVTLSCEQNLNHDAMYWYRQDPGQGLRLIYYSQIVNDFQKGDIAEGYSVSREKKESFPLTVTSAQKNPTAFYLCASSVTPNQPQHFGDGTRLSIL.

This chain connects TRBV6-5 to TRBJ1-6; a possible D gene is TRBD1 (6 bases). V was cut by 7 bases and J by 9 bases, with 16 bases left in between. The CDR3 covers 14 residues. Per the germline V gene, CDR1 is MNHEY and CDR2 is SVGAGI. The CDR3 nucleotides read TGTGCCAGCACCCAAACAGGGAAGGGTTCACCCCTCCACTTT. It encodes CASTQTGKGSPLHF.

This clone has more than one count but fewer than ten. The CDR3 DNA is TGTGCCTGGAGTAGAATCTGGGGGGGCGACATTCTCTACAATGAGCAGTTCTTC. Its protein product is CAWSRIWGGDILYNEQFF. V usage is TRBV30 and J usage is TRBJ2-1; weak D call: TRBD2 (7 bases). The CDR3 spans 18 residues. The germline gives CDR1 GTSNPN, CDR2 SVGIG (reference sequence). Trimming left V 2 bases short and J 3 bases short, with 23 bases between.

The J gene is TRBJ2-3, the V gene TRBV10-1; D gene ambiguous. V was cut by 8 bases and J by 0 bases, with 6 bases left in between. In germline, CDR1 is WNHNN, CDR2 SYGVQD (reference sequence). CDR3 length equals 12 residues. The CDR3, as DNA: TGCGCCAGCTCCTCGAGCACAGATACGCAGTATTTT. This translates into CASSSSTDTQYF.

The J gene is TRBJ2-5, the V gene TRBV5-1, with 9 nucleotides matching TRBD2. J lost 1 base, V lost 2 bases, and 3 bases had no gene match. CDR3 length equals 15 residues. The germline gives CDR1 SGHRS, CDR2 YFSETQ. The CDR3 here is CASSFAGGGQETQYF. DNA of the CDR3: TGCGCCAGCAGCTTTGCGGGGGGGGGCCAAGAGACCCAGTACTTC.

The chain combines TRBV10-2 with TRBJ1-1; D not certain. The CDR3 runs 14 residues. Germline V lookup: CDR1 WSHSY, CDR2 SAAADI. V lost 8 bases and J lost 4, with 17 bases in between. The CDR3 here is CASGDPSTPTEAFF. The CDR3 DNA follows: TGCGCCAGCGGAGATCCCTCTACCCCCACTGAAGCTTTCTTT.

Only a few counts were recorded for this clone. V gene TRBV18 combines with J gene TRBJ1-4, with 7 bases that match TRBD1. Germline trimming cut 3 bases from V and 13 bases from J; bases unmatched to any gene: 14. Germline CDR1 is KGHSH and CDR2 is LQKENI. The CDR3 covers 15 residues. CDR3 sequence (DNA): TGTGCCAGCTCACCTACCTCCGGGACAGCATTTAGACTGTTTTTT. Protein product: CASSPTSGTAFRLFF.

This clone was seen a single time. The chain is built from TRBV18 and TRBJ2-2; tentative D call: TRBD1 (5 bases). V was shortened by 6 bases and J by 4 bases, with 15 bases between the two germline ends. Germline V gene data show CDR1 as KGHSH and CDR2 as LQKENI. The CDR3 has 15 residues. The CDR3 bases are TGTGCCAGCTCCCCCGCAGGGCGCAGCACCGGGGAGCTGTTTTTT. Residues: CASSPAGRSTGELFF.

V usage is TRBV5-5 and J usage is TRBJ1-1; possibly TRBD1 for D (6 bases). Germline V gene sequence: CDR1 SGHKS, CDR2 YYEKEE (reference sequence). Trimming cost V 0 bases and J 3 bases, with 9 bases left between them. The CDR3 runs to 14 residues. The CDR3 DNA follows: TGTGCCAGCAGCTTGGAGACAGGTTACACTGAAGCTTTCTTT. Protein sequence: CASSLETGYTEAFF.

The rearrangement uses TRBV5-4 and TRBJ2-5; TRBD2 aligns across 11 bases. CDR3 size: 16 residues. Per germline, CDR1 SGHNT and CDR2 YYREEE (reference sequence). J lost 3 bases, V lost 0 bases, and 4 bases had no gene match. For the CDR3, the DNA is TGTGCCAGCAGCTTGGAGGGGGGACTAGCGGAAGAGACCCAGTACTTC. This translates into CASSLEGGLAEETQYF.

J is TRBJ2-1 and V is TRBV9, with 7 nucleotides matching TRBD2. The CDR3 sequence is 15 residues long. CDR1 is SGDLS and CDR2 is YYNGEE in the germline V gene. Germline trimming cut 0 bases from V and 6 bases from J; bases unmatched to any gene: 6. The CDR3, as DNA: TGTGCCAGCAGCGTAGGGAGTGGGGAGGGCAATGAGCAGTTCTTC. It encodes CASSVGSGEGNEQFF.

This chain connects TRBV28 to TRBJ2-3; D unclear. Germline CDR1 and CDR2: MDHEN and SYDVKM. The CDR3 spans 14 residues. The V end was cut by 3 bases, the J end by 5 bases, with 12 bases between. The CDR3 DNA reads TGTGCCAGCAGTTTCCCCGCTAGTGGAGATACGCAGTATTTT. Translation gives CASSFPASGDTQYF.

This clone was observed at least ten times. The chain employs TRBV28 and TRBJ2-7; TRBD1 aligns across 9 bases. The trim removed 7 bases at V and 5 bases at J, leaving 15 bases unmatched. Germline CDR1 and CDR2: MDHEN and SYDVKM. CDR3 length: 16 residues. The CDR3 spells CASTLDRGVVMDEQYF. CDR3 DNA sequence: TGTGCCAGCACCCTGGACAGGGGCGTAGTTATGGACGAGCAGTACTTC. Complete variable domain (other parts from reference TRBV28 and TRBJ2-7): DVKVTQSSRYLVKRTGEKVFLECVQDMDHENMFWYRQDPGLGLRLIYFSYDVKMKEKGDIPEGYSVSREKKERFSLILESASTNQTSMYLCASTLDRGVVMDEQYFGPGTRLTVT.

The rearrangement joins TRBV7-6 to TRBJ1-1; 9 nucleotides align to TRBD1. Germline V gene sequence: CDR1 SGHVS, CDR2 FNYEAQ. Germline trimming cut 0 bases from V and 3 bases from J; bases unmatched to any gene: 8. The CDR3 spans 17 residues. The CDR3 sequence: CASSLAFTGGGYTEAFF. In DNA, the CDR3 is TGTGCCAGCAGCTTAGCCTTTACAGGGGGCGGATACACTGAAGCTTTCTTT.

The chain has TRBV11-2 and TRBJ1-1, with 8 bases lining up with TRBD1. The J segment lost 5 bases and the V segment lost 0 bases, leaving 8 bases of the junction unmatched. The CDR3 covers 16 residues. Germline-derived CDR1 and CDR2 are SGHAT and FQNNGV. CDR3 region: CASSLDRTGSWTEAFF. DNA for the CDR3: TGTGCCAGCAGCTTAGATCGGACAGGGTCATGGACTGAAGCTTTCTTT.

CDR3 sequence: CASSFLAGGHNEQFF. The CDR3 bases are TGTGCCAGCAGCTTTTTAGCGGGAGGGCACAATGAGCAGTTCTTC. The chain uses TRBV11-3 and TRBJ2-1, with TRBD2 matching over 11 bases. Losses at the gene ends were 3 bases for V and 5 bases for J; bases not matched to a gene: 3. The CDR3 is 15 residues long. The germline CDR1 and CDR2 sequences are SGHNT and YENEEA.

V and J are TRBV6-4 and TRBJ1-1, with a tentative D call TRBD1 (6 bases). CDR3 length: 12 amino acids. Trimming took off 7 bases at V and 6 bases at J, with 12 bases between the two ends. Germline CDR1 is MRHNA and CDR2 is SNTAGT. CDR3 sequence reads: CASKGDRAEAFF. Here the CDR3 DNA reads TGTGCCAGCAAGGGGGATCGCGCTGAAGCTTTCTTT.

The genes are TRBV7-2 and TRBJ2-3, with 9 bases fitting TRBD1. V dropped 5 bases and J dropped 6; count of bases not matched to a gene: 9. The V gene's germline CDR1 is SGHTA and CDR2 FQGNSA. CDR3 size: 15 residues. The CDR3 spells CASSPGQGDRDTQYF. DNA of the CDR3: TGTGCCAGCAGCCCGGGACAGGGCGACAGGGATACGCAGTATTTT.

To note about this clone: An end of the junction differs from the germline gene, which may be a read error. Here the CDR3 reads CASSATGGKQPQHF. Written as DNA, the CDR3 is TGTGCCAGCAGCGCTACAGGGGGCAAACAGCCCCAGCATTTT. The chain couples TRBV7-2 to TRBJ1-5, with 9 bases identical to TRBD1. Germline V gene data show CDR1 as SGHTA and CDR2 as FQGNSA. The CDR3 loop spans 14 amino acids.

The chain recombines TRBV21-1 with TRBJ1-5; the table's D call of TRBD1 was not tested on the DNA. TRBV21-1 is a documented pseudogene. This CDR3 is 19 amino acids long. The CDR3 bases are TGTGCCAGCAGCAAAGGGTGGCGGGACAGGCTACCCAGCAATCAGCCCCAGCATTTT. As protein: CASSKGWRDRLPSNQPQHF.

The rearrangement uses TRBV19 and TRBJ2-3; the match to TRBD1 covers 7 bases. This CDR3 comprises 15 residues. Trimming removed 3 bases from V and 0 bases from J; junction bases left unmatched: 3. CDR1 and CDR2 from the germline V gene are LNHDA and SQIVND (reference sequence). The CDR3 DNA sequence: TGTGCCAGTAGTATGGTCAGGGGGAGCACAGATACGCAGTATTTT. This codes for CASSMVRGSTDTQYF. Full variable domain (outside the CDR3, taken from reference TRBV19 and TRBJ2-3): DGGITQSPKYLFRKEGQNVTLSCEQNLNHDAMYWYRQDPGQGLRLIYYSQIVNDFQKGDIAEGYSVSREKKESFPLTVTSAQKNPTAFYLCASSMVRGSTDTQYFGPGTRLTVL.

The CDR3 DNA reads TGTGCCAGTAGTAGGTGGGAGGGCACTGAAGCTTTCTTT. It specifies CASSRWEGTEAFF. This chain connects TRBV19 to TRBJ1-1; the D is unclear. The CDR3 is 13 residues long. The germline V gene encodes CDR1 LNHDA and CDR2 SQIVND (reference sequence). With 4 bases removed from V and 4 bases from J, the gap between germline ends came to 10 bases. Variable domain in full (rest from reference TRBV19 and TRBJ1-1): DGGITQSPKYLFRKEGQNVTLSCEQNLNHDAMYWYRQDPGQGLRLIYYSQIVNDFQKGDIAEGYSVSREKKESFPLTVTSAQKNPTAFYLCASSRWEGTEAFFGQGTRLTVV.

The J gene is TRBJ2-7, the V gene TRBV6-5, with D possibly TRBD2 on 6 matching bases. Germline CDR1 reads MNHEY; CDR2 reads SVGAGI. This CDR3 has 15 residues. V shed 1 base and J shed 5 bases, with 15 bases lying between them. The CDR3 loop reads CASSYFGLTSNEQYF. CDR3 nucleotides: TGTGCCAGCAGTTACTTCGGACTAACCTCAAACGAGCAGTACTTC.